This is a list of T cell receptor beta chains from one sample in a study of shared clonotypes between healthy human individuals. Using immunoSEQ multiplex PCR, the repertoire was profiled, and TCRdb retains in-frame clones only, with some absent. The table has over 2 million clones, just under 95% seen once; the top ten hold roughly 0.34%. Sample: naive CD4+ T cells from PBMCs. Receptors originate from a man younger than 35 in good health. Some clones in this sample may be carry-over from other donors' samples. The CDR3 runs from the conserved cysteine through the conserved F or W. Each record gives: V gene, clone size, J gene, D gene, CDR3 DNA, CDR3 protein. D genes are given only for firm matches. Clone size appears in some rows only: once, few, many, or a class for an expanded clone.

>TRBV5-1|once|TRBJ2-7|-
TGCGCCAGCAGCTTTTCCGGGACACAAGCCTACGAGCAGTACTTC
CASSFSGTQAYEQYF
>TRBV6-6|-|TRBJ1-6|TRBD1
TGTGCCAGCAGTTACTCCCCGACAGGGGGCAGATCACCCCTCCACTTT
CASSYSPTGGRSPLHF
>TRBV5-1|-|TRBJ1-2|TRBD1
TGCGCCAGCAGCTTGGAACCAGGGGGCGCCCAGGGCTACACCTTC
CASSLEPGGAQGYTF
>TRBV7-2|once|TRBJ2-6|-
TGTGCCAGCAGACGCGGGTCCTCTGGGGCCAACGTCCTGACTTTC
CASRRGSSGANVLTF
>TRBV10-1|once|TRBJ2-7|-
TGCGCCAGCAGTGTTGGCGGGACCGGGGAGCAGTACTTC
CASSVGGTGEQYF
>TRBV30|-|TRBJ2-7|-
TGTGCCTGGAGCCTCCCGGGACTGAAAACCTACGAGCAGTACTTC
CAWSLPGLKTYEQYF
>TRBV30|-|TRBJ2-1|-
TGTGCCTGGAGCCCCGAGCAGTTCTTC
CAWSPEQFF
>TRBV5-8|-|TRBJ2-1|-
TGTGCCAGCAGCCCACTAGGAGCAACCTACAATGAGCAGTTCTTC
CASSPLGATYNEQFF
>TRBV15|-|TRBJ2-1|-
TGTGCCACCAGCAGAGATGGGGTACCGAGCTCCTACAATGAGCAGTTCTTC
CATSRDGVPSSYNEQFF
>TRBV6-6|-|TRBJ2-5|-
TGTGCCAGCAGTTACAAAAATAGTGGAGAGACCCAGTACTTC
CASSYKNSGETQYF
>TRBV5-1|once|TRBJ2-2|TRBD2
TGCGCCAGCAGCTTGTCGCGCGGGAGTGGGGAGCTGTTTTTT
CASSLSRGSGELFF
>TRBV28|-|TRBJ2-7|TRBD2
TGTGCCAGCAGTTCCAAGCGGGAGATGGTTTACGAGCAGTACTTC
CASSSKREMVYEQYF
>TRBV28|-|TRBJ2-7|-
TGTGCCAGCAGGGGCTTCGGAGCTACCACCTACGAGCAGTACTTC
CASRGFGATTYEQYF
>TRBV5-4|-|TRBJ2-7|-
TGTGCCAGCAGCGATCAAGCGAGATCAGGGAGGTACGAGCAGTACTTC
CASSDQARSGRYEQYF
>TRBV6-5|-|TRBJ2-7|TRBD1
TGTGCCAGCAGTTACTCGACAGGGGGCGGCACCTACGAGCAGTACTTC
CASSYSTGGGTYEQYF
>TRBV5-4|-|TRBJ1-1|-
TGTGCCAGCAGCTTGGGAGGGGTAGCAGCTTTCTTT
CASSLGGVAAFF
>TRBV7-2|-|TRBJ2-5|-
TGTGCCAGCAGCTTAGTGGTTAGCGGACAAGAGACCCAGTACTTC
CASSLVVSGQETQYF
>TRBV23-1|-|TRBJ2-7|-
TGCGCCAGCAGTCAATCTAATAGACAGGCGTGCTACGAGCAGTACTTC
CASSQSNRQACYEQYF
>TRBV7-9|-|TRBJ2-3|-
TGTGCCAGCAGCTATGACGGAAGCACAGATACGCAGTATTTT
CASSYDGSTDTQYF
>TRBV19|-|TRBJ2-3|-
TGTGCCAGTAGTATAGGGTCGGGGGGCAACACAGATACGCAGTATTTT
CASSIGSGGNTDTQYF
>TRBV19|-|TRBJ2-6|TRBD2
TGTGCCAGTAGTAGGCCAGCGGGGTTCCCGTCCGGGGCCAACGTCCTGACTTTC
CASSRPAGFPSGANVLTF
>TRBV5-1|-|TRBJ2-7|TRBD2
TGCGCCAGCAGCTTAGGAAACCCGAGCGGGAGTTTTTCCTACGAGCAGTACTTC
CASSLGNPSGSFSYEQYF
>TRBV5-1|-|TRBJ2-5|-
TGCGCCAGCAGCTTTTCGCGCGAGACCCAGTACTTC
CASSFSRETQYF
>TRBV4-3|-|TRBJ2-7|-
TGCGCCAGCAGCCAAGACCCCCACAGGGAAGGAGCCTACGAGCAGTACTTC
CASSQDPHREGAYEQYF
>TRBV25-1|-|TRBJ2-6|-
TGTGCCAGCAACCAGGGGTCCACCTCTGGGGCCAACGTCCTGACTTTC
CASNQGSTSGANVLTF
>TRBV7-2|-|TRBJ2-7|TRBD2
TGTGCCTCCGAAAAGGGGGCTAGCGGGGCCTCCTACGAGCAGTACTTC
CASEKGASGASYEQYF
>TRBV1|-|TRBJ2-1|-
TGCACCAGCAGCCAAGATCGCAAGGGGGCGCATGAGCAGTTCTTC
CTSSQDRKGAHEQFF
>TRBV7-9|few|TRBJ1-5|TRBD1
TGTGCCAGCAGCTCGCAGGGGGGTCAGCCCCAGCATTTT
CASSSQGGQPQHF
>TRBV28|-|TRBJ1-5|TRBD1
TGTGCCAGCACCCCAGGACAGGGTGGCCAGCCCCAGCATTTT
CASTPGQGGQPQHF
>TRBV12-5|-|TRBJ2-2|-
TGTGCTAGTGGTGCGGGCTCGTCCACCGGGGAGCTGTTTTTT
CASGAGSSTGELFF
>TRBV28|-|TRBJ2-7|TRBD2
TGTGCCAGCAGAGCTAGCGGGAGAATGTCCTACGAGCAGTACTTC
CASRASGRMSYEQYF
>TRBV18|-|TRBJ1-5|-
TGTGCCAGCTCAGGGTCGGTAAATAGCAATCAGCCCCAGCATTTT
CASSGSVNSNQPQHF
>TRBV11-2|-|TRBJ2-7|-
TGTGCCAGCAGCTTAGGCGTCGGGGTTTTGGCCGAGCAGTACTTC
CASSLGVGVLAEQYF
>TRBV28|once|TRBJ2-1|TRBD2
TGTGCCAGCAGTTACGGGAGGCGGGGTATCGGTGAGCAGTTCTTC
CASSYGRRGIGEQFF
>TRBV27|once|TRBJ2-7|-
TGTGCCAGCAGTCCCCCAGGCAGGGGAACGCTCCTCGAGCAGTACTTC
CASSPPGRGTLLEQYF
>TRBV6-5|-|TRBJ1-6|-
TGTGCCAGCAGTTACAAGGGACGAAATTCACCCCTCCACTTT
CASSYKGRNSPLHF